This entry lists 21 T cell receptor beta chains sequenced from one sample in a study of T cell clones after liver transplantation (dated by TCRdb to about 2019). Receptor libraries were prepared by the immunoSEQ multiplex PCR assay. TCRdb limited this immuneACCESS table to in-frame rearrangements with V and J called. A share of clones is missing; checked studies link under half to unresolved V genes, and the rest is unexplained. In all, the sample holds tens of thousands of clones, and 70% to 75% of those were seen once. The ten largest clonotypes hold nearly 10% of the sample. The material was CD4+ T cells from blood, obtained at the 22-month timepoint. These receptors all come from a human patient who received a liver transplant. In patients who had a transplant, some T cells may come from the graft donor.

The CDR3 is CASSVPGDHTEAFF. CDR3 nucleotide sequence: TGTGCCAGCAGTGTACCGGGGGATCACACTGAAGCTTTCTTT. The chain combines TRBV6-1 with TRBJ1-1, with D maybe TRBD1 (5 bases). The CDR3 totals 14 residues. Germline CDR1 MNHNS, CDR2 SASEGT. Trimming removed 4 bases at V and 3 bases at J, with 12 bases between.

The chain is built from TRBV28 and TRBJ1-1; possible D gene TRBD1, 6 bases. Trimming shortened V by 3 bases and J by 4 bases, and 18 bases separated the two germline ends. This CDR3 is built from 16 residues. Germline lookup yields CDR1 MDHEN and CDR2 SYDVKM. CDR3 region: CASSFLSRGRGTEAFF. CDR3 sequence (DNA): TGTGCCAGCAGTTTTCTGAGCCGGGGCAGGGGCACTGAAGCTTTCTTT.

CDR3 in DNA: TGTGCCAGCAGCCTAACAGGGGGATCCTACAATGAGCAGTTCTTC. It encodes CASSLTGGSYNEQFF. The gene calls are TRBV6-1 and TRBJ2-1; TRBD1 aligns across 8 bases. This CDR3 has 15 amino acids. Germline V gene data show CDR1 as MNHNS and CDR2 as SASEGT. V lost 6 bases to trimming and J lost 1 base; unmatched junction nucleotides: 5.

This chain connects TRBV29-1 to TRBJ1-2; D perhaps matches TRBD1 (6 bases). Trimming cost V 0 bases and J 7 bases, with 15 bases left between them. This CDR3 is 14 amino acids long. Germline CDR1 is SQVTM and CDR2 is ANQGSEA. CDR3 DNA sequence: TGCAGCGTTGAAGAGGGCAGGGGAATCGGTGGCTACACCTTC. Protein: CSVEEGRGIGGYTF. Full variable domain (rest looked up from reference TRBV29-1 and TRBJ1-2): SAVISQKPSRDICQRGTSLTIQCQVDSQVTMMFWYRQQPGQSLTLIATANQGSEATYESGFVIDKFPISRPNLTFSTLTVSNMSPEDSSIYLCSVEEGRGIGGYTFGSGTRLTVV.

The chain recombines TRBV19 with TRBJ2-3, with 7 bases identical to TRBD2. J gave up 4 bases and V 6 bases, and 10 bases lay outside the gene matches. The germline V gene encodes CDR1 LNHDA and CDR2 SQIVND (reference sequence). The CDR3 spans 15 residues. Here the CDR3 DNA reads TGTGCCAGTAGAGTAGAGCGGGGCCTTCCAGATACGCAGTATTTT. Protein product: CASRVERGLPDTQYF.

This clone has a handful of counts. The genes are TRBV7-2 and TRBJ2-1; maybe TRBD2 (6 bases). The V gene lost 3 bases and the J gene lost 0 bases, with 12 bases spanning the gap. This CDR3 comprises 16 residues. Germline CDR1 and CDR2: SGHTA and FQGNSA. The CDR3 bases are TGTGCCAGCAGCTTTAGCGGACTGAGCTCCTACAATGAGCAGTTCTTC. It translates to CASSFSGLSSYNEQFF. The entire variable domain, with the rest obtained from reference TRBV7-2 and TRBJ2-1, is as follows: GAGVSQSPSNKVTEKGKDVELRCDPISGHTALYWYRQSLGQGLEFLIYFQGNSAPDKSGLPSDRFSAERTGGSVSTLTIQRTQQEDSAVYLCASSFSGLSSYNEQFFGPGTRLTVL.

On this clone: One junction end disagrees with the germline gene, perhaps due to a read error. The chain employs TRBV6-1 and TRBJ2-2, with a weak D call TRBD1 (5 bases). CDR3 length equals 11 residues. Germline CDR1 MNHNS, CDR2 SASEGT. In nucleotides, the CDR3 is TGCTCAACAGGGAACACCGGGGAGCTGTTTTTT. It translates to CSTGNTGELFF.

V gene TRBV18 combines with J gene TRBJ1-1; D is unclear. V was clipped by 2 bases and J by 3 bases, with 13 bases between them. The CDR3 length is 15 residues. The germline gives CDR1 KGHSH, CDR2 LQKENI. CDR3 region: CASSPMSMEDTEAFF. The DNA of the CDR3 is TGTGCCAGCTCACCAATGTCCATGGAGGACACTGAAGCTTTCTTT.

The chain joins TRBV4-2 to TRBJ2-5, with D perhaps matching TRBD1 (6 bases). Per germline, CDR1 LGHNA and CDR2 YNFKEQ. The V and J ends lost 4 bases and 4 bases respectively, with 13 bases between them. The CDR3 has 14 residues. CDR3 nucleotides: TGTGCCAGCAGCCCGACAGGTGGTGGAGAGACCCAGTACTTC. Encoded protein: CASSPTGGGETQYF.

The CDR3 is CASFRSGLHNEQFF. Here the CDR3 DNA reads TGTGCCAGCTTCCGATCCGGGCTCCACAATGAGCAGTTCTTC. The chain links TRBV5-8 to TRBJ2-1; D is ambiguous. This CDR3 spans 14 amino acids. V was pared by 7 bases and J by 5 bases, with 16 bases between. CDR1 SGHTS and CDR2 YDEGEE come from the germline V gene.

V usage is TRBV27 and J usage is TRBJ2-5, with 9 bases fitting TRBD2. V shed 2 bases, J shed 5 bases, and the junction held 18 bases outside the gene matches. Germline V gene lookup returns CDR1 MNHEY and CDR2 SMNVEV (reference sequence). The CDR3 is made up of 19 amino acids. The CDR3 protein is CASSLNTPGMAGGPETQYF. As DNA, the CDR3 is TGTGCCAGCAGTTTAAATACCCCTGGGATGGCGGGGGGGCCTGAGACCCAGTACTTC.

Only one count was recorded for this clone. CDR3 amino acids: CASAPPETNEKLFF. CDR3 in DNA: TGTGCCAGCGCCCCGCCGGAAACTAATGAAAAACTGTTTTTT. The chain links TRBV18 to TRBJ1-4; D gene unclear. The CDR3 runs 14 residues. The V gene lost 8 bases and the J gene lost 1 base, with 11 bases spanning the gap. Per the germline V gene, CDR1 is KGHSH and CDR2 is LQKENI.

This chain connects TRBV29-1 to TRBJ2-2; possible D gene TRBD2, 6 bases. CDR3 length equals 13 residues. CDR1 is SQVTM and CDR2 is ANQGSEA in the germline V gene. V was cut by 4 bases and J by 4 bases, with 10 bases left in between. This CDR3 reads CSVGRGITGELFF. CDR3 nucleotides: TGCAGCGTTGGGCGGGGAATCACCGGGGAGCTGTTTTTT.

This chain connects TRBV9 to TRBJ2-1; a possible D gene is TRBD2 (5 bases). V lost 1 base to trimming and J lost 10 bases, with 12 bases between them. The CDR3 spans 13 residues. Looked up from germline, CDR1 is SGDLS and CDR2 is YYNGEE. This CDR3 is CASSVSGEGEQFF. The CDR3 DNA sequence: TGTGCCAGCAGCGTAAGTGGTGAGGGAGAGCAGTTCTTC.

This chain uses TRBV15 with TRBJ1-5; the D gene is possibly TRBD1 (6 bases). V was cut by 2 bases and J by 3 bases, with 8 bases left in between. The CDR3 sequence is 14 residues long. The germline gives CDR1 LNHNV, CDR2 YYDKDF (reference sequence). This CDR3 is CATSRQGNNQPQHF. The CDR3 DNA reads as TGTGCCACCAGCAGACAGGGGAACAATCAGCCCCAGCATTTT.

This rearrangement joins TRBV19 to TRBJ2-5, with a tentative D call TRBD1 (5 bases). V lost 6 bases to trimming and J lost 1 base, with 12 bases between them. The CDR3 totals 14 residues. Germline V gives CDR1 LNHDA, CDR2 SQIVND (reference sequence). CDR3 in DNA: TGTGCCAGTAGCCCCAGACAGACCCAAGAGACCCAGTACTTC. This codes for CASSPRQTQETQYF.

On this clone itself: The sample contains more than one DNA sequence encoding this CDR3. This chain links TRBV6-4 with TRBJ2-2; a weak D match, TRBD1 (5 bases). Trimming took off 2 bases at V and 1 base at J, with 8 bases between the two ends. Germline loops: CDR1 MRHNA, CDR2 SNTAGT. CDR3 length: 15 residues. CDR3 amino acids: CASSDTTGNTGELFF. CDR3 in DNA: TGTGCCAGCAGTGACACAACAGGGAACACCGGGGAGCTGTTTTTT.

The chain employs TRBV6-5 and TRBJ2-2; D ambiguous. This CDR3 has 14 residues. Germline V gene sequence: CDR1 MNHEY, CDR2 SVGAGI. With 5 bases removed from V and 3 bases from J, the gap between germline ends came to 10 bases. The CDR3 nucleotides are TGTGCCAGCAGTGGCCCTAGGGACACCGGGGAGCTGTTTTTT. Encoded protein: CASSGPRDTGELFF.

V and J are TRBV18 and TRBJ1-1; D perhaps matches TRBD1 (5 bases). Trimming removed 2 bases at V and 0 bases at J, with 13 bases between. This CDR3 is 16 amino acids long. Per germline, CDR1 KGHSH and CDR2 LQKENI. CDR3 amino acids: CASSPSHTGVNTEAFF. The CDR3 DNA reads TGTGCCAGCTCACCATCTCACACGGGGGTGAACACTGAAGCTTTCTTT.

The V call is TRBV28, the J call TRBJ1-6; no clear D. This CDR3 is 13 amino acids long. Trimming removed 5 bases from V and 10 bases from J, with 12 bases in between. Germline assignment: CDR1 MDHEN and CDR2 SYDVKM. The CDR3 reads CASSPTEHSPLHF. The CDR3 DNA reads TGTGCCAGCAGTCCCACCGAGCACTCACCCCTCCACTTT.

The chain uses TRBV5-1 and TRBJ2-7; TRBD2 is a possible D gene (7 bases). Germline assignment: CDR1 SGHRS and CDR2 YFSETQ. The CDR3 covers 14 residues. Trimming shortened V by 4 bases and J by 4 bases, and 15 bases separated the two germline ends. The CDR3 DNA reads TGCGCCAGCAGCCCTCGGGCGGGGGCATACGAGCAGTACTTC. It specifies CASSPRAGAYEQYF. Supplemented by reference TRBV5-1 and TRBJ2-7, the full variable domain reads KAGVTQTPRYLIKTRGQQVTLSCSPISGHRSVSWYQQTPGQGLQFLFEYFSETQRNKGNFPGRFSGRQFSNSRSEMNVSTLELGDSALYLCASSPRAGAYEQYFGPGTRLTVT.